A selection of T cell receptor beta chains follows, all from one sample in a study of CDR3 diversity in severe acne. Each CDR3 protein is one row after TCRdb ran MiXCR on the PCR reads. The table includes about 85,000 distinct CDR3 sequences, about half detected once. The sample taken for sequencing was blood. These receptors were collected from a male donor in good health, serving as a control. Each CDR3 is given with its conserved first and last residue.

TRBV20-1,TRBJ2-5,CSARVAAQETQYF
TRBV9,TRBJ2-7,CASSTFSYEQYF
TRBV25-1,TRBJ1-1,CASTTRGRGDTEASF
TRBV19,TRBJ1-1,CASSKTGGMNTEAFF
TRBV9,TRBJ1-1,CASSVGTRTEAFF
TRBV7-2,TRBJ2-5,CASSPGAGATQYF
TRBV15,TRBJ2-1,CATSMKTSGEGYNEQFF
TRBV25-1,TRBJ2-7,CASRCASSPTGTEQYF
TRBV20-1,TRBJ2-3,CSTKDWEFFTDTQYF
TRBV20-1,TRBJ1-2,CSAKQECLRHYGYTF
TRBV7-3,TRBJ2-2,CASSFVANTGELFF
TRBV7-8,TRBJ2-7,CASRRGLAYEQYF
TRBV7-4,TRBJ2-7,CASSGQTRSYEQYF
TRBV24-1,TRBJ1-1,CATSDSRKPNTEAFF
TRBV7-8,TRBJ2-6,CASSNSVLRLPGGANVLTF
TRBV20-1,TRBJ1-1,CSASIGGEPEAFF
TRBV29-1,TRBJ1-2,CSGGQGDYGYTF
TRBV11-2,TRBJ1-1,CASSWGRNTEAFF
TRBV5-1,TRBJ2-7,CASSLARTGVYEQYF
TRBV10-3,TRBJ1-6,CAISEFTEPYNSPLHF
TRBV5-1,TRBJ2-5,CASSRGRDRGEETQYF
TRBV5-8,TRBJ2-2,CASSYRYRQKVGELFF
TRBV19,TRBJ2-3,CASSLQGLEGGLWSTDTQYF
TRBV25-1,TRBJ2-5,CASTTGPVETQYF
TRBV25-1,TRBJ2-2,CATALQGGDNTGELLF
TRBV11-2,TRBJ2-1,CASSLRSTNVNEQFF
TRBV5-4,TRBJ1-6,CASSLGGTGYNSPLHF
TRBV20-1,TRBJ2-1,CSARDGASGRNEQFF